Presented here are 14 T cell receptor beta chains from one specimen sequenced in a study of PD-L1 blockade in urothelial cancer. TCRdb's table, derived via immunoSEQ multiplex PCR, lists solely in-frame clones and lacks some. The sample includes approximately 19,000 clones, 75% to 90% of them seen just once. Time point denoted: pretreatment peripheral blood. The sequencing here drew on PBMCs, taken around atezolizumab (anti-PD-L1) treatment. The receptor source for this set is a man aged 65 to 85 with urothelial cancer.

The rearrangement uses TRBV30 and TRBJ2-7, with 10 bases lining up with TRBD1. The germline CDR1 and CDR2 sequences are GTSNPN and SVGIG (reference sequence). CDR3 length equals 15 residues. V shed 1 base, J shed 4 bases, and the junction held 7 bases outside the gene matches. CDR3: CAWSGLGQGSYEQYF. CDR3 DNA: TGTGCCTGGAGTGGTTTGGGACAGGGGTCTTACGAGCAGTACTTC.

The gene calls are TRBV12-5 and TRBJ1-6; 7 nucleotides align to TRBD1. The junction had 5 bases not matched to a gene; V was cut back by 3 bases and J by 9 bases. This CDR3 region has 14 residues. Germline V gives CDR1 LGHNT, CDR2 FRNRAP. CDR3 amino acids: CASGLQGIASPLHF. The CDR3 nucleotides read TGTGCTAGTGGTTTACAGGGGATTGCTTCACCCCTCCACTTT.

The V call is TRBV7-9, the J call TRBJ2-6; D gene ambiguous. Germline V gene sequence: CDR1 SEHNR, CDR2 FQNEAQ (reference sequence). The V and J ends lost 6 bases and 2 bases respectively, with 23 bases between them. The CDR3 loop spans 19 amino acids. CDR3: CASSSLLWASDPGANVLTF. DNA for the CDR3: TGTGCCAGCAGTTCTCTACTGTGGGCCTCCGACCCTGGGGCCAACGTCCTGACTTTC.

CDR3 sequence reads: CASSLDRGRRGRYTEAFF. DNA for the CDR3: TGTGCCAGCAGTTTAGATAGGGGGCGCCGGGGTCGGTACACTGAAGCTTTCTTT. The chain is built from TRBV27 and TRBJ1-1; 7 bases line up with TRBD1. The CDR3 loop spans 18 amino acids. V lost 2 bases and J lost 3; bases outside the gene matches: 15. Germline values: CDR1 MNHEY, CDR2 SMNVEV (reference sequence).

CDR3 nucleotide sequence: TGTGCCAGCAGCTTATTCAGGGGGGCTGGCTACACCTTC. Amino acid sequence: CASSLFRGAGYTF. This chain connects TRBV7-8 to TRBJ1-2; 7 bases map to TRBD1. The CDR3 extends over 13 amino acids. The germline V gene encodes CDR1 SGHVS and CDR2 FQNEAQ. J was trimmed by 7 bases and V by 2 bases; bases with no gene match: 4.

This clone was counted a single time. The sample contains more than one DNA sequence encoding this CDR3. This sequence joins TRBV15 and TRBJ1-6; tentatively, D is TRBD1 (5 bases). Germline V gives CDR1 LNHNV, CDR2 YYDKDF (reference sequence). The CDR3 loop spans 17 amino acids. V was cut by 2 bases and J by 0 bases, with 11 bases left in between. In nucleotides, the CDR3 is TGTGCCACCAGCAGATACCCAACAGGCTCCTATAATTCACCCCTCCACTTT. This gives the protein CATSRYPTGSYNSPLHF.

The V call is TRBV9, the J call TRBJ2-1, with 9 bases aligning to TRBD2. There are 17 residues in the CDR3. The germline V gene encodes CDR1 SGDLS and CDR2 YYNGEE. The trim removed 3 bases at V and 0 bases at J, leaving 7 bases unmatched. CDR3 in DNA: TGTGCCAGCAGCGCTGGGCTAGCGGGGAGCTCCTACAATGAGCAGTTCTTC. It yields the protein CASSAGLAGSSYNEQFF.

The chain uses TRBV18 and TRBJ2-1; tentative D call: TRBD1 (6 bases). V gave up 0 bases and J gave up 6 bases, with 18 bases separating them. This CDR3 region has 17 residues. Germline CDR1 KGHSH, CDR2 LQKENI. Written as DNA, the CDR3 is TGTGCCAGCTCACCACCGGGGGCCAGCCGGTTTGGCAATGAGCAGTTCTTC. The encoded protein is CASSPPGASRFGNEQFF.

This clone was picked up one time. The chain carries TRBV25-1 and TRBJ2-1; a possible D gene is TRBD2 (5 bases). Germline CDR1 reads MGHDK; CDR2 reads SYGVNS. Trimming shortened V by 4 bases and J by 4 bases, and 14 bases separated the two germline ends. This CDR3 contains 15 residues. This CDR3 is CASSADGGGYNEQFF. The CDR3 region has the DNA TGTGCCAGCAGTGCCGATGGAGGCGGATACAATGAGCAGTTCTTC. Together with reference TRBV25-1 and TRBJ2-1, the CDR3 gives the full variable domain: EADIYQTPRYLVIGTGKKITLECSQTMGHDKMYWYQQDPGMELHLIHYSYGVNSTEKGDLSSESTVSRIRTEHFPLTLESARPSHTSQYLCASSADGGGYNEQFFGPGTRLTVL.

A note on this clone: One junction end disagrees with the germline gene, perhaps due to a read error. This chain uses TRBV4-1 with TRBJ2-5; D not resolved. This CDR3 comprises 13 residues. Germline V lookup: CDR1 MGHRA, CDR2 YSYEKL. CDR3 bases: TGCGCCAACAGCCAAGAAAGCTTCCAGACCCAGTACTTC. Translation: CANSQESFQTQYF.

This clone appeared a single time. At one boundary the junction diverges from the germline segment, which might be a read error. V usage is TRBV6-5 and J usage is TRBJ1-4, with D possibly being TRBD1 (5 bases). The CDR3 loop spans 13 amino acids. The V gene's germline CDR1 is MNHEY and CDR2 SVGAGI. The CDR3 loop reads CASSRQPGEKLFF. In DNA, the CDR3 is TGTGCGAGCAGCCGACAGCCTGGTGAAAAACTGTTTTTT.

CDR3 nucleotides: TGTGCCACCAGCAGAGGTAGACAGGACCGCTATGGCTACACCTTC. It yields the protein CATSRGRQDRYGYTF. V gene TRBV15 combines with J gene TRBJ1-2, with D possibly matching TRBD1 (6 bases). In germline, CDR1 is LNHNV, CDR2 YYDKDF (reference sequence). The CDR3 runs to 15 residues. The ends were cut back, 1 base at V and 4 bases at J, with 13 bases in the middle.

V is TRBV6-6 and J is TRBJ2-7, with TRBD1 identical over 10 bases. The CDR3 sequence is 13 residues long. The junction had 6 bases not matched to a gene; V was cut back by 6 bases and J by 7 bases. The V gene's germline CDR1 is MNHNY and CDR2 SVGAGI (reference sequence). CDR3 residues: CASSLGQGREQYF. CDR3 DNA sequence: TGTGCCAGCAGCTTGGGACAGGGGCGTGAGCAGTACTTC.

This chain links TRBV6-5 with TRBJ1-1; perhaps TRBD1 as D (6 bases). This CDR3 contains 14 residues. Trimming removed 6 bases at V and 1 base at J, with 12 bases between. The germline V gene encodes CDR1 MNHEY and CDR2 SVGAGI. The CDR3 loop is CASRSGQGNTEAFF. CDR3 in DNA: TGTGCCAGCAGGTCGGGACAAGGGAACACTGAAGCTTTCTTT.